This T cell receptor (beta chain) emerged from a study of technical replicates of blood from a handful of donors. This table comes from immunoSEQ multiplex PCR, and its TCRdb copy is limited to in-frame clones, with some not included. The data show tens of thousands of clones, around 90% seen once. Germline V CDR1 and CDR2: SQVTM, ANQGSEA. CDR3 length: 10 residues. V was clipped by 8 bases and J by 8 bases, with 10 bases between them. The source of this sequence is a human donor in good health. The sequenced sample was T cells isolated from PBMCs. The rearrangement uses TRBV29-1 and TRBJ2-1; D call uncertain. The CDR3 coding sequence is TGCAGCTTCCGTCGGGATGAGCAGTTCTTC. Amino acids: CSFRRDEQFF.